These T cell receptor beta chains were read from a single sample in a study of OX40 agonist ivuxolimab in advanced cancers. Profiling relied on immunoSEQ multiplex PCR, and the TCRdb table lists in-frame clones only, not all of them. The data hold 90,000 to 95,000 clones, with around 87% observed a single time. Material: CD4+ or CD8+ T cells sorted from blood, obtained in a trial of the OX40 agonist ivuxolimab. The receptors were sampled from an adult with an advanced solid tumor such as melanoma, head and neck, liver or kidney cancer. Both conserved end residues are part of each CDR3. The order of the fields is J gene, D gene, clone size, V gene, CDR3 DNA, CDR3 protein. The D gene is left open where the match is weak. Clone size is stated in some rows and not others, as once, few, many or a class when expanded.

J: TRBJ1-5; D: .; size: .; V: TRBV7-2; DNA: TGTGCCAGCAGCCTCCGGCGGGCGGCCAATAGCAATCAGCCCCAGCATTTT; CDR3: CASSLRRAANSNQPQHF
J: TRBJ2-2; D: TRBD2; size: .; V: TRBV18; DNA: TGTGCCAGCTCACTCCTGACTAGCGAGAACACCGGGGAGCTGTTTTTT; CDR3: CASSLLTSENTGELFF
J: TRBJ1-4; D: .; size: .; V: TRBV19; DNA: TGTGCCAGTAGACTCTCCCCACAGGTTAATGAAAAACTGTTTTTT; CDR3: CASRLSPQVNEKLFF
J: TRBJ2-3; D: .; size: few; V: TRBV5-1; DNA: TGCGCCAGCACCTCGGGGACTACAGATACGCAGTATTTT; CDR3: CASTSGTTDTQYF
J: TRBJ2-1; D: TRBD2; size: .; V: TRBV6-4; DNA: TGTGCCAGCAGTCGGATAGCGGGCAGCTCCTACAATGAGCAGTTCTTC; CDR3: CASSRIAGSSYNEQFF
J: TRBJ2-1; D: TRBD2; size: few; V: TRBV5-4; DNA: TGTGCCAGCAGCCCCGGGACTAGCGGTTATTATGAGCAGTTCTTC; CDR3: CASSPGTSGYYEQFF
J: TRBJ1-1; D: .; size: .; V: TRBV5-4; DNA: TGTGCCAGCAGCTTCACGGTTGGTACTGAAGCTTTCTTT; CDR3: CASSFTVGTEAFF
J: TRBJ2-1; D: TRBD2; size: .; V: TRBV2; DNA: TGTGCCAGCAGTGAATGGGGCGGGAGGCTTTACAATGAGCAGTTCTTC; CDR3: CASSEWGGRLYNEQFF
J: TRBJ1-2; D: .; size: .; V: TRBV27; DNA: TGTGCCAGCGGACTGCGCGGAACAGAAGGTGGCTACACCTTC; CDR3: CASGLRGTEGGYTF
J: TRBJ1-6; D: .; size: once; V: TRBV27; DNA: TGTGCCAGCAGTCAAGGGTATGATAATTCACCCCTCCACTTT; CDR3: CASSQGYDNSPLHF
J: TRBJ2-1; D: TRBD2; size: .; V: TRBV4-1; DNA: TGCGCCAGCAGCCAAACTAGCGGGAGGCGCAATGAGCAGTTCTTC; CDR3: CASSQTSGRRNEQFF
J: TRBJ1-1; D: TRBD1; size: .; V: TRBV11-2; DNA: TGTGCCAGCAGCTCAGAGGGGGCGCGAAACACTGAAGCTTTCTTT; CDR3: CASSSEGARNTEAFF
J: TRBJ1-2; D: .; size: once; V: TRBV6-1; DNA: TGTGCCAGCAGTTCCCAGGACGGTGGCTACACCTTC; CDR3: CASSSQDGGYTF
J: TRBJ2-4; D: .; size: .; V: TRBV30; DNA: TGTGCCTGGAGTGCCCAGACAGCTATTCAGTACTTC; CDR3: CAWSAQTAIQYF
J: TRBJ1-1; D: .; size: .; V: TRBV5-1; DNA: TGCGCCAGCAGCTTCTACTCAGGGCAGTCCACTGAAGCTTTCTTT; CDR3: CASSFYSGQSTEAFF
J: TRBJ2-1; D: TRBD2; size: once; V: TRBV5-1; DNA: TGCGCCAGCAGCTTGGCCCCTACTAGCGAGTACAATGAGCAGTTCTTC; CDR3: CASSLAPTSEYNEQFF
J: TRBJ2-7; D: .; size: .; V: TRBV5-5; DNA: TGTGCCAGCAGCTTCGGACTCCGGGGCTACGAGCAGTACTTC; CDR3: CASSFGLRGYEQYF
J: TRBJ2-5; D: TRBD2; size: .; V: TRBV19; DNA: TGTGCCAGTAGTTCGACTAGCGGGAGGATAGAGACCCAGTACTTC; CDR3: CASSSTSGRIETQYF
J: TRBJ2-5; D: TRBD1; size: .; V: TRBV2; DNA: TGTGCCACCGGGACAGATCAAGAGACCCAGTACTTC; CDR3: CATGTDQETQYF
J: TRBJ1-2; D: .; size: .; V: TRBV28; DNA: TGTGCCAGCAGCCCCACGGCAGGCGCGGTAAACTATGGCTACACCTTC; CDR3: CASSPTAGAVNYGYTF
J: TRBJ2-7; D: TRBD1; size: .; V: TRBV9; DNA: TGTGCCAGCAGCGTAGCGGGACAGGCGGTATACGAGCAGTACTTC; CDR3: CASSVAGQAVYEQYF
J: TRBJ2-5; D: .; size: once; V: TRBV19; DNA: TGTGCCAGTAGTATTGATCCAGGGACGGAGACCCAGTACTTC; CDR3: CASSIDPGTETQYF
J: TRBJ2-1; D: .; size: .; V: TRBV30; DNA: TGTGCCTGGAGCCGGGACTCCGATGAGCAGTTCTTC; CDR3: CAWSRDSDEQFF
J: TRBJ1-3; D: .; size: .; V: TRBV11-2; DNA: TGTGCCAGCAGCTACCGGGGGGGCGGTAATGGAAACACCATATATTTT; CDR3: CASSYRGGGNGNTIYF
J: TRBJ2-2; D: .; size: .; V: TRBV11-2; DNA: TGTGCCAGCAGCTTAGTGGCGGGACGCGGGGAGCTGTTTTTT; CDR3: CASSLVAGRGELFF
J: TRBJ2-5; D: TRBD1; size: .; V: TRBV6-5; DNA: TGTGCCAGCAGCCCGGACAGGACCGCTCGAGGGACCCAGTACTTC; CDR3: CASSPDRTARGTQYF
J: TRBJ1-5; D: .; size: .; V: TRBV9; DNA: TGTGCCAGCAGCGTAGGTTCTGGGGACGGCCAGCATTTT; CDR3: CASSVGSGDGQHF
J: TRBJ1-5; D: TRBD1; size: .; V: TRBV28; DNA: TGTGCCAGCAGTTTAGCACAGGGGTACCAGCCCCAGCATTTT; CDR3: CASSLAQGYQPQHF
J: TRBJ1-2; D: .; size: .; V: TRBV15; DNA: TGTGCCACCAGCAGAGATCAGCAAAATGGCTACACCTTC; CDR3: CATSRDQQNGYTF
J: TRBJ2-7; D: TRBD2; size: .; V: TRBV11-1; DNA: TGTGCCAGCAGCTTAGAAGCGGGGAGCTCCTACGAGCAGTACTTC; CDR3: CASSLEAGSSYEQYF
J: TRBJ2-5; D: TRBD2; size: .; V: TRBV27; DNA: TGTGCCAGCAGTCCTCTAGCGGGAGTGGGGGAGACCCAGTACTTC; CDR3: CASSPLAGVGETQYF
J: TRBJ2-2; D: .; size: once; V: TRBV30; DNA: TGTGCCTGGAGTTTGCTGGCGACCGGGGAGCTGTTTTTT; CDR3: CAWSLLATGELFF
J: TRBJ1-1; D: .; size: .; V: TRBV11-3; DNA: TGTGCCAGCAGCTTAGAAAATAGGGGCACTGAAGCTTTCTTT; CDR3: CASSLENRGTEAFF
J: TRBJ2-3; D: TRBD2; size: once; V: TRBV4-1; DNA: TGCGCCAGCAGCCAAGAGCACGGGGGGAAGATAGATACGCAGTATTTT; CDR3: CASSQEHGGKIDTQYF
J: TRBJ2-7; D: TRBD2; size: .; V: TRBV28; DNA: TGTGCCAGCAGTCCCACTAGCGGGGGGACCTACGAGCAGTACTTC; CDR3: CASSPTSGGTYEQYF
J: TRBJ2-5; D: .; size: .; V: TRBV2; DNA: TGTGCCAGCAGCCTCCGCAATCAAGGGGTGGGGGAGACCCAGTACTTC; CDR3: CASSLRNQGVGETQYF
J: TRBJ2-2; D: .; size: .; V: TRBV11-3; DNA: TGTGCCAGCAGCTTAGATTCAGGTTATAACACCGGGGAGCTGTTTTTT; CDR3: CASSLDSGYNTGELFF
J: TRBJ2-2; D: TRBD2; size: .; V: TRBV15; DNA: TGTGCCACCAGCAGAGTACTAGCGGGAACGAACACCGGGGAGCTGTTTTTT; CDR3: CATSRVLAGTNTGELFF
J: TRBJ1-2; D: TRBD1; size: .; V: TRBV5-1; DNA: TGCGCCAGCAGCTTGGGACAGGGGAACTATGGCTACACCTTC; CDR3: CASSLGQGNYGYTF